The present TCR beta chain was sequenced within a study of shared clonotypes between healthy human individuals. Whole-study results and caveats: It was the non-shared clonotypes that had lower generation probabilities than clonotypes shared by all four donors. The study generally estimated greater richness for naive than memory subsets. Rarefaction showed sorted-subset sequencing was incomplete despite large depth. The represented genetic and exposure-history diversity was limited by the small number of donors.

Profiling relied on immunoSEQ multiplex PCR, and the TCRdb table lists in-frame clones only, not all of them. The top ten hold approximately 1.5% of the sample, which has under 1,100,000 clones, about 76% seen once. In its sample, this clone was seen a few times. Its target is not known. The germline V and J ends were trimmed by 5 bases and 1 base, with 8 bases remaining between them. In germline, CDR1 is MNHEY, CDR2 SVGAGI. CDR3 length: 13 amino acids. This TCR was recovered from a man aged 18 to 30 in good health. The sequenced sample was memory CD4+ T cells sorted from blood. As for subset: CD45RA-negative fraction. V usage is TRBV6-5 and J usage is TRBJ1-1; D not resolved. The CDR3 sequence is CASSATKNTEAFF. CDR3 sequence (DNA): TGTGCCAGCAGTGCCACTAAGAACACTGAAGCTTTCTTT.